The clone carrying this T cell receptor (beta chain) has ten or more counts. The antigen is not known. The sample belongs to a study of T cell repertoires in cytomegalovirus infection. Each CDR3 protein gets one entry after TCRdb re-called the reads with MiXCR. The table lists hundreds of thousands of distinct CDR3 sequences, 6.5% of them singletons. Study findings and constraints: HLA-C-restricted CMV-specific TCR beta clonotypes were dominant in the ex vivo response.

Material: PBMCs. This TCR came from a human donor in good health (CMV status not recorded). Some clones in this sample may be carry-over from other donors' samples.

The CDR3 bases are TGTGCCAGCAGTTACAACAGCGAGCAGTACTTC. Its translation is CASSYNSEQYF. V and J are TRBV6-2 or TRBV6-3 and TRBJ2-7; D uncertain. There are 11 residues in the CDR3. V lost 2 bases, J lost 6 bases, and 5 bases lay in between. Germline V gene sequence: CDR1 MNHEY, CDR2 SVGEGT.